A single TCR beta chain is shown here with its context. Antigen: not known. This specimen belongs to a study of T cells in Graves' hyperthyroidism and ophthalmopathy. Study-wide results and limits: By a 13 V-J model, ophthalmopathy was set apart from stable hyperthyroidism.

The CDR3 covers 14 residues. Germline lookup yields CDR1 SEHNR and CDR2 FQNEAQ (reference sequence). V was cut by 4 bases and J by 7 bases, with 16 bases left in between. Pregnant or lactating patients were excluded, as were those with uncontrolled infection or other autoimmune disease. The study based diagnoses on clinical symptoms, serum thyroxine and TRAb, thyroid ultrasound and orbital computed tomography. TCR beta CDR3 sequences were amplified from RNA transcripts. The study used the HTBI primer set for a first-round RT-PCR of the TCR CDR3. TCRdb reprocessed the multiplex PCR reads via MiXCR and lists one record per CDR3 protein. The profile covers 400,000 to 500,000 distinct CDR3 sequences, with around 14% appearing a single time and less than 20% taken by the ten largest.

The V and J genes are TRBV7-9 and TRBJ1-1; D may be TRBD1 (6 bases). The source of this sequence is a woman aged 18 to 35 with Graves' hyperthyroidism. Sample: blood. The CDR3 DNA sequence: TGTGCCAGCAGCTCATTACAGGGACGAGGTGAAGCTTTCTTT. Its translation: CASSSLQGRGEAFF.